This record looks at one T cell receptor beta chain sequence and its context. The record originates from a study of blood T cell repertoires in COVID-19. Study context: Acute and convalescent COVID-19 samples came from the United States, Italy and Spain.

Authors' data handling: Researchers report that nucleated cell counts were estimated from reference gene primer amplification. The protocol was immunoSEQ multiplex PCR, while the TCRdb copy is restricted to in-frame clones and leaves out a portion. V and J calls plus clone size are reproduced from that table; the DNA served to infer D and trimming. The top ten clones hold about 4% of a sample with roughly 200,000 clones, more than 80% of them seen once. CDR3 length: 20 amino acids. Unmatched junction bases numbered 20, after V lost 5 bases and J lost 6 bases. From germline, CDR1 is LGHDT and CDR2 YNNKEL (reference sequence). Participant-given clinical history determined each cohort assignment.

This TCR was sampled from a woman between 40 and 50 years old with acute COVID-19. The sequenced sample was PBMCs or T cells enriched from blood (not recorded which). J is TRBJ2-1 and V is TRBV3-1 (or the pseudogene TRBV3-2); 12 bases map to TRBD2. The CDR3 nucleotides read TGTGCCAGCAGCGACAAAAAGGGACGAATCATGACTAGCGGGGGCAATGAGCAGTTCTTC. Protein sequence: CASSDKKGRIMTSGGNEQFF.